A single sample is the source of the 6 T cell receptor beta chains below, sequenced in a study of cytomegalovirus exposure and HLA in healthy donors. 60 Vbeta and 13 Jbeta primers were used in PCR. The data were produced by immunoSEQ multiplex PCR, yet TCRdb's version contains in-frame clones alone and is incomplete. The sample records roughly 98,000 clones, about 81% being singletons. Input material: PBMCs. The receptors were sampled from a man between 35 and 55 years old in good health and CMV-seronegative.

The chain combines TRBV2 with TRBJ1-5; 7 positions match TRBD1. The CDR3 is made up of 15 amino acids. CDR1 and CDR2 from the germline V gene are SNHLY and FYNNEI. Trimming took 3 bases from V and 6 from J; bases not matched to a gene: 8. CDR3 amino acids: CASSESGQLGQPQHF. The CDR3 nucleotides are TGTGCCAGCAGTGAGTCGGGACAGCTTGGTCAGCCCCAGCATTTT.

This sequence joins TRBV10-3 and TRBJ1-2; D possibly corresponds to TRBD1 (5 bases). This CDR3 has 16 residues. V lost 5 bases, J lost 5 bases, and 21 bases lay in between. CDR1 is ENHRY, CDR2 SYGVKD, per germline. This CDR3 reads CAISSGGEGLYYGYTF. The CDR3 DNA reads as TGTGCCATCAGTTCGGGAGGGGAAGGGCTATATTATGGCTACACCTTC.

The sample holds a few counts of this clone. V gene TRBV6-1 combines with J gene TRBJ1-2; weak D call: TRBD1 (5 bases). V was shortened by 3 bases and J by 8 bases, with 13 bases between the two germline ends. CDR3 length: 13 amino acids. The V gene's germline CDR1 is MNHNS and CDR2 SASEGT. CDR3 loop: CASSDSGYGGYTF. The CDR3 nucleotides read TGTGCCAGCAGTGATTCAGGGTATGGAGGCTACACCTTC.

CDR3 sequence: CASSTNRIAQETQYF. The CDR3 nucleotides read TGTGCCAGCAGCACCAATCGGATAGCCCAAGAGACCCAGTACTTC. The V and J genes are TRBV6-1 and TRBJ2-5; D gene ambiguous. The V gene's germline CDR1 is MNHNS and CDR2 SASEGT. This CDR3 spans 15 amino acids. V gave up 6 bases and J gave up 1 base, with 15 bases separating them.

The chain has TRBV5-6 and TRBJ1-1; no clear D gene. Per germline, CDR1 SGHDT and CDR2 YYEEEE. The germline V and J ends were trimmed by 5 bases and 8 bases, with 22 bases remaining between them. The CDR3 covers 15 residues. In DNA form, the CDR3 reads TGTGCCAGCAGAAATCAACTTCTGGGAGCTTCCGAAGCTTTCTTT. Amino acids: CASRNQLLGASEAFF.

This chain links TRBV10-2 with TRBJ2-1, with TRBD2 as a possible D gene (7 bases). The length of the CDR3 is 13 residues. The V end lost 5 bases, the J end lost 10 bases, and 15 bases lay between the germline ends. The germline V gene has CDR1 WSHSY and CDR2 SAAADI. The CDR3 bases are TGCGCCAGCAGTCCCGGGGGGCCTTGGGAGCAGTTCTTC. Protein sequence: CASSPGGPWEQFF.